What follows is one T cell receptor beta chain and its context. Authors' analysis steps: Using reference gene primer amplification, nucleated cell counts were estimated. The table came from immunoSEQ multiplex PCR; TCRdb's copy has only in-frame clones and leaves some out. The V and J calls and clone size are taken from that table; D and trimming were inferred from the DNA. Of fewer than 200,000 clones in the sample, 88% were seen once. These data are taken from a study of blood T cell repertoires in COVID-19. Study as a whole: Samples representing acute and convalescent COVID-19 were sourced from the United States, Italy and Spain. In each case, the material was cDNA or gDNA derived from T cells, B-cell-depleted T cells, or PBMCs.

Germline CDR1 and CDR2: MDHEN and SYDVKM. There are 14 residues in the CDR3. The V and J ends lost 5 bases and 1 base respectively, with 11 bases between them. J is TRBJ1-1 and V is TRBV28; D remains unclear. The TCR sequence derives from a man between 45 and 60 years old who had recovered from COVID-19. Input material: peripheral blood. In DNA, the CDR3 is TGTGCCAGCAGTCTCCCGCAGTCGAACACTGAAGCTTTCTTT. Protein: CASSLPQSNTEAFF.